A single sample gave rise to the 25 T cell receptor beta chains below, sequenced in a study of shared clonotypes between healthy human individuals. The data were produced by immunoSEQ multiplex PCR, yet TCRdb's version contains in-frame clones alone and is incomplete. This sample has over 2 million clones, with about 95% found just once. As defined, naive CD8 cells were CD45RO-negative and positively selected for CCR7, with terminally differentiated effector memory CD45RA+ cells excluded. Sequencing was carried out using naive CD8+ T cells sorted from blood. The receptor set was obtained from a man aged 18 to 29 in good health.

V gene TRBV6-1 combines with J gene TRBJ1-6, with D possibly being TRBD1 (6 bases). V was cut by 10 bases and J by 6 bases, with 19 bases left in between. The CDR3 is 15 amino acids. Germline V gene data show CDR1 as MNHNS and CDR2 as SASEGT. Written as DNA, the CDR3 is TGTGCCACCGTTGATTTGGGACAACTTAATTCACCCCTCCACTTT. This sequence encodes CATVDLGQLNSPLHF.

The chain carries TRBV9 and TRBJ2-3, with TRBD1 matching over 7 bases. Trimming removed 1 base from V and 3 bases from J; junction bases left unmatched: 5. This CDR3 has 15 amino acids. The germline V gene encodes CDR1 SGDLS and CDR2 YYNGEE. The CDR3 DNA sequence: TGTGCCAGCAGCGTACTGACAGGGTATACAGATACGCAGTATTTT. Its translation: CASSVLTGYTDTQYF. Full variable domain (outside the CDR3, taken from reference TRBV9 and TRBJ2-3): DSGVTQTPKHLITATGQRVTLRCSPRSGDLSVYWYQQSLDQGLQFLIQYYNGEERAKGNILERFSAQQFPDLHSELNLSSLELGDSALYFCASSVLTGYTDTQYFGPGTRLTVL.

In this sample, this clone turned up a few times. The V call is TRBV7-9, the J call TRBJ1-6, with 8 bases fitting TRBD1. V gave up 8 bases and J gave up 5 bases; unmatched junction bases: 8. The V gene's germline CDR1 is SEHNR and CDR2 FQNEAQ (reference sequence). This CDR3 is built from 15 residues. The CDR3 DNA is TGTGCCAGCCGGAAGGACAGGGCCGATAATTCACCCCTCCACTTT. Translation: CASRKDRADNSPLHF.

CDR3 DNA sequence: TGTGCCAGCAGTGATTACACAGAGTACCAAGAGACCCAGTACTTC. Its protein is CASSDYTEYQETQYF. The gene calls are TRBV6-1 and TRBJ2-5; no firm D call. The CDR3 loop spans 15 amino acids. The V gene's germline CDR1 is MNHNS and CDR2 SASEGT. V was trimmed by 3 bases and J by 0 bases, leaving 11 bases between them.

This chain connects TRBV10-1 to TRBJ2-3; 9 bases are shared with TRBD2. The germline V gene has CDR1 WNHNN and CDR2 SYGVQD (reference sequence). The CDR3 loop spans 15 amino acids. J was trimmed by 6 bases and V by 3 bases; bases with no gene match: 7. The DNA of the CDR3 is TGCGCCAGCAGTGACTTAGCGGGAGTTGGGGATACGCAGTATTTT. Its translation is CASSDLAGVGDTQYF.

The rearrangement joins TRBV15 to TRBJ1-1, with D possibly TRBD1 on 5 matching bases. The CDR3 covers 16 residues. Germline V gene sequence: CDR1 LNHNV, CDR2 YYDKDF (reference sequence). V gave up 2 bases and J gave up 1 base, with 14 bases separating them. The CDR3 region has the DNA TGTGCCACCAGCAGATTCCCGGGGGAAGGGAACACTGAAGCTTTCTTT. Translation: CATSRFPGEGNTEAFF.

The chain joins TRBV2 to TRBJ2-1; D remains ambiguous. The CDR3 runs to 15 residues. Trimming took off 1 base at V and 2 bases at J, with 9 bases between the two ends. The germline gives CDR1 SNHLY, CDR2 FYNNEI. This CDR3 reads CASSEEQLAYNEQFF. In nucleotides, the CDR3 is TGTGCCAGCAGTGAAGAGCAGCTAGCCTACAATGAGCAGTTCTTC.

The J gene is TRBJ1-1, the V gene TRBV4-1, with no clear D. Germline loops: CDR1 MGHRA, CDR2 YSYEKL. With 4 bases removed from V and 4 bases from J, the gap between germline ends came to 16 bases. CDR3 size: 15 residues. CDR3 nucleotides: TGCGCCAGCAGCCTTCGAGTCATAGCGGGCACTGAAGCTTTCTTT. Its protein product is CASSLRVIAGTEAFF.

The chain couples TRBV4-3 to TRBJ2-7; D is possibly TRBD2 (6 bases). Trimming took 4 bases from V and 5 from J, leaving 18 bases between them. Germline V lookup: CDR1 LGHNA, CDR2 YSLEER. The CDR3 loop spans 15 amino acids. The CDR3 DNA sequence: TGCGCCAGCAGCCCGAGACTAGTCTTTTCCCACGAGCAGTACTTC. Translating it yields CASSPRLVFSHEQYF.

The rearrangement links TRBV5-6 to TRBJ1-2, with a weak D call TRBD1 (5 bases). The V end lost 1 base, the J end lost 4 bases, and 14 bases lay between the germline ends. The CDR3 is 15 residues long. CDR1 is SGHDT and CDR2 is YYEEEE in the germline V gene. The chain's CDR3 is CASSLKARDLYGYTF. The CDR3 DNA sequence: TGTGCCAGCAGCTTGAAGGCGAGGGACCTCTATGGCTACACCTTC.

The V gene is TRBV4-3, the J gene TRBJ2-2; D is uncertain. The CDR3 consists of 14 residues. V was pared by 1 base and J by 3 bases, with 6 bases between. CDR1 is LGHNA, CDR2 YSLEER, per germline. This CDR3 reads CASSQVIDTGELFF. The CDR3 bases are TGCGCCAGCAGCCAAGTTATCGACACCGGGGAGCTGTTTTTT.

This chain links TRBV6-5 with TRBJ2-5; 8 nucleotides agree with TRBD1. Germline V gene sequence: CDR1 MNHEY, CDR2 SVGAGI. After removal of 2 bases from V and 2 bases from J, the junction contained 7 bases not matched to a gene. The CDR3 runs to 16 residues. The CDR3 loop reads CASSYPGTGPQETQYF. The CDR3 DNA is TGTGCCAGCAGTTACCCGGGGACAGGTCCACAAGAGACCCAGTACTTC.

The J gene is TRBJ1-1, the V gene TRBV7-3; D uncertain. Trimming pared 0 bases from V and 3 bases from J, leaving 5 bases between. The CDR3 contains 13 residues. Per the germline V gene, CDR1 is SGHTA and CDR2 is FQGTGA. The CDR3 loop reads CASSLTLDTEAFF. In nucleotides, the CDR3 is TGTGCCAGCAGCTTAACGTTGGACACTGAAGCTTTCTTT.

The chain combines TRBV7-2 with TRBJ2-1, with D possibly TRBD1 on 5 matching bases. The CDR3 is 16 residues long. Trimming left V 5 bases short and J 0 bases short, with 14 bases between. Looked up from germline, CDR1 is SGHTA and CDR2 is FQGNSA. The CDR3 nucleotides read TGTGCCAGCAGCCCCTGGGGCGGAGACTCCTACAATGAGCAGTTCTTC. Protein: CASSPWGGDSYNEQFF. Complete variable domain (other parts from reference TRBV7-2 and TRBJ2-1): GAGVSQSPSNKVTEKGKDVELRCDPISGHTALYWYRQSLGQGLEFLIYFQGNSAPDKSGLPSDRFSAERTGGSVSTLTIQRTQQEDSAVYLCASSPWGGDSYNEQFFGPGTRLTVL.

The chain couples TRBV10-3 to TRBJ1-1; 7 bases align to TRBD1. Losses at the gene ends were 9 bases for V and 0 bases for J; bases not matched to a gene: 7. The CDR3 is 14 residues long. Germline V CDR1 and CDR2: ENHRY, SYGVKD. The CDR3 sequence is CAIAGGGLNTEAFF. CDR3 nucleotide sequence: TGTGCCATAGCAGGAGGGGGCCTGAACACTGAAGCTTTCTTT.

The J gene is TRBJ2-1, the V gene TRBV7-9; D tentatively fits TRBD1 or TRBD2 (5 bases each). Germline V gene lookup returns CDR1 SEHNR and CDR2 FQNEAQ (reference sequence). With 5 bases removed from V and 0 bases from J, the gap between germline ends came to 14 bases. This CDR3 spans 16 amino acids. This CDR3 reads CASSVLPGPSYNEQFF. The DNA of the CDR3 is TGTGCCAGCAGCGTCTTACCGGGACCCTCCTACAATGAGCAGTTCTTC.

Comments on this clone: This CDR3 is also generated by other DNA sequences in the sample. The rearrangement links TRBV11-2 to TRBJ2-2; D gene ambiguous. The CDR3 totals 12 residues. Trimming pared 5 bases from V and 5 bases from J, leaving 6 bases between. The germline V gene encodes CDR1 SGHAT and CDR2 FQNNGV. CDR3 in DNA: TGTGCCAGCAGCCTAGGTACCGGGGAGCTGTTTTTT. Translation gives CASSLGTGELFF.

This rearrangement joins TRBV15 to TRBJ2-1; 7 bases agree with TRBD2. This CDR3 is 13 amino acids long. V was clipped by 11 bases and J by 5 bases; unmatched bases: 9. CDR1 is LNHNV, CDR2 YYDKDF, per germline (reference sequence). CDR3 sequence (DNA): TGTGCCTCCGCGCTAGCGGACCACAATGAGCAGTTCTTC. Translating gives CASALADHNEQFF. Combining the CDR3 with reference TRBV15 and TRBJ2-1 gives the whole variable domain DAMVIQNPRYQVTQFGKPVTLSCSQTLNHNVMYWYQQKSSQAPKLLFHYYDKDFNNEADTPDNFQSRRPNTSFCFLDIRSPGLGDTAMYLCASALADHNEQFFGPGTRLTVL.

The gene calls are TRBV19 and TRBJ2-7, with 10 bases identical to TRBD1. Germline values: CDR1 LNHDA, CDR2 SQIVND (reference sequence). This CDR3 comprises 18 residues. V lost 5 bases and J lost 3; bases outside the gene matches: 16. The CDR3 loop reads CASSPGTGEGSGFYEQYF. The CDR3 nucleotides read TGTGCCAGTAGTCCCGGGACAGGGGAAGGGTCTGGGTTCTACGAGCAGTACTTC. Combining the CDR3 with reference TRBV19 and TRBJ2-7 gives the whole variable domain DGGITQSPKYLFRKEGQNVTLSCEQNLNHDAMYWYRQDPGQGLRLIYYSQIVNDFQKGDIAEGYSVSREKKESFPLTVTSAQKNPTAFYLCASSPGTGEGSGFYEQYFGPGTRLTVT.

The chain links TRBV19 to TRBJ1-5; 9 bases align to TRBD1. Germline V lookup: CDR1 LNHDA, CDR2 SQIVND (reference sequence). The CDR3 consists of 14 residues. V shed 8 bases, J shed 6 bases, and the junction held 8 bases outside the gene matches. CDR3 region: CASESRDRVQPQHF. The DNA for the CDR3 is TGTGCCAGTGAGTCCCGGGACAGGGTTCAGCCCCAGCATTTT.

The chain uses TRBV5-4 and TRBJ2-5; D perhaps matches TRBD1 (6 bases). CDR3 length: 15 residues. The germline gives CDR1 SGHNT, CDR2 YYREEE (reference sequence). V shed 0 bases and J shed 1 base, with 10 bases lying between them. The CDR3 loop reads CASSLAWGPQETQYF. CDR3 coding DNA: TGTGCCAGCAGCTTGGCGTGGGGGCCCCAAGAGACCCAGTACTTC.

The chain is built from TRBV18 and TRBJ2-2; D could derive from TRBD1 or TRBD2 (5 bases each). CDR3 length equals 17 residues. With 3 bases removed from V and 4 bases from J, the gap between germline ends came to 18 bases. Looked up from germline, CDR1 is KGHSH and CDR2 is LQKENI. For the CDR3, the DNA is TGTGCCAGCTCACCTCGTCCGGGACGGCCGGGCACCGGGGAGCTGTTTTTT. Translating gives CASSPRPGRPGTGELFF.

This clone was detected once. This chain links TRBV6-1 with TRBJ2-7; D gene uncertain. CDR1 and CDR2 (germline): MNHNS, SASEGT. Trimming took 4 bases from V and 3 from J, leaving 10 bases between them. This CDR3 has 13 residues. DNA of the CDR3: TGTGCCAGCAGTGCCACGGTTGTCTACGAGCAGTACTTC. It translates to CASSATVVYEQYF.

The rearrangement joins TRBV27 to TRBJ2-7; the match to TRBD1 covers 7 bases. The J segment lost 4 bases and the V segment lost 0 bases, leaving 9 bases of the junction unmatched. Germline V lookup: CDR1 MNHEY, CDR2 SMNVEV (reference sequence). This CDR3 contains 16 residues. In DNA, the CDR3 is TGTGCCAGCAGTTTATCGCACGGGACAGTTACTTACGAGCAGTACTTC. Amino acids: CASSLSHGTVTYEQYF.

The genes are TRBV5-6 and TRBJ2-3; no definite D call. The CDR3 sequence is 11 residues long. V was clipped by 7 bases and J by 6 bases, with 9 bases between them. Germline V gene lookup returns CDR1 SGHDT and CDR2 YYEEEE. The CDR3 sequence is CASGAPDTQYF. The CDR3 coding sequence is TGTGCCAGCGGCGCCCCGGATACGCAGTATTTT.